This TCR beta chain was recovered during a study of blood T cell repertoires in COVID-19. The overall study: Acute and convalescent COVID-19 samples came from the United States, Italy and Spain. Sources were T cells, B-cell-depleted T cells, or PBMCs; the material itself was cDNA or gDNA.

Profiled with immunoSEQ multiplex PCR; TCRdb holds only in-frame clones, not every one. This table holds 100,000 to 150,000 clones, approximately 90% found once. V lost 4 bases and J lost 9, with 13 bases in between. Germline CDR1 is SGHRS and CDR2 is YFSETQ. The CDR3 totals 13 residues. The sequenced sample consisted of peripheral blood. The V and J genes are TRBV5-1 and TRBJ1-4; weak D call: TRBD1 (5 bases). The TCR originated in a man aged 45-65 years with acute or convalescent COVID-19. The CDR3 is CASSPGGFQKLFF. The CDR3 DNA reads TGCGCCAGCAGCCCGGGGGGATTTCAAAAACTGTTTTTT.